Each of the 11 T cell receptor beta chains below was sequenced from the same sample in a study of cytomegalovirus exposure and HLA in healthy donors. The PCR contained 60 Vbeta and 13 Jbeta primers. Sequencing was performed with immunoSEQ multiplex PCR; in TCRdb, only in-frame clones are kept and a portion is missing. The data contain tens of thousands of clones, roughly four fifths of them seen just once; the ten biggest clones take up around 6%. The sequencing input was PBMCs. All receptors derive from a man aged 50-60 years in good health and CMV-seronegative.

The chain joins TRBV7-9 to TRBJ2-5; 8 nucleotides align to TRBD2. Germline values: CDR1 SEHNR, CDR2 FQNEAQ (reference sequence). The CDR3 runs 14 residues. J was trimmed by 3 bases and V by 8 bases; bases with no gene match: 8. Here the CDR3 reads CASLDSGRKETQYF. CDR3 DNA: TGTGCCAGCTTAGACAGCGGGAGAAAAGAGACCCAGTACTTC.

This sequence joins TRBV4-1 and TRBJ2-1, with 12 bases fitting TRBD2. Trimming removed 4 bases from V and 7 bases from J; junction bases left unmatched: 8. The V gene's germline CDR1 is MGHRA and CDR2 YSYEKL. There are 16 residues in the CDR3. CDR3 residues: CASSRLAGEGKNEQFF. CDR3 in DNA: TGCGCCAGCAGCCGACTAGCGGGAGAAGGGAAAAATGAGCAGTTCTTC.

The chain joins TRBV5-1 to TRBJ2-5, with a weak D call TRBD1 (6 bases). The CDR3 has 17 amino acids. Trimming cost V 4 bases and J 5 bases, with 24 bases left between them. The germline CDR1 and CDR2 sequences are SGHRS and YFSETQ. The CDR3 region has the DNA TGCGCCAGCAGCCAAATACCACTACAGGGTACCGGGGAGACCCAGTACTTC. Translating gives CASSQIPLQGTGETQYF.

This clone was seen only once. V and J are TRBV11-3 and TRBJ2-5, with TRBD2 identical over 7 bases. CDR1 and CDR2 from the germline V gene are SGHNT and YENEEA. The CDR3 length is 14 residues. V was pared by 4 bases and J by 2 bases, with 4 bases of the junction left unmatched. CDR3: CASSSGLTQETQYF. In nucleotides, the CDR3 is TGTGCCAGCAGCTCGGGACTAACGCAAGAGACCCAGTACTTC.

The rearrangement joins TRBV7-8 to TRBJ1-4; D is unclear. CDR3 length: 12 amino acids. Germline V gene data show CDR1 as SGHVS and CDR2 as FQNEAQ. Trimming shortened V by 8 bases and J by 8 bases, and 12 bases separated the two germline ends. For the CDR3, the DNA is TGTGCCAGCGGCGGGGTCGGCGAAAAACTGTTTTTT. This gives the protein CASGGVGEKLFF.

The chain carries TRBV15 and TRBJ1-1, with TRBD1 matching 12 bases. The V and J ends lost 0 bases and 5 bases, in that order; junction bases with no gene match: 13. Germline-derived CDR1 and CDR2 are LNHNV and YYDKDF (reference sequence). CDR3 length: 19 residues. The CDR3, as DNA: TGTGCCACCAGCAGAGACCAGCGGGGACAGGGGGCAGGTGTGACTGAAGCTTTCTTT. As protein: CATSRDQRGQGAGVTEAFF.

Here the CDR3 reads CASSQFPTQANYGYTF. Here the CDR3 DNA reads TGTGCCAGCAGCCAATTTCCAACTCAAGCTAACTATGGCTACACCTTC. The rearrangement joins TRBV16 to TRBJ1-2; no reliable D call. Germline CDR1 KGHSY, CDR2 FQNENV. V lost 1 base to trimming and J lost 0 bases, with 12 bases between them. The CDR3 spans 16 residues.

This clone was recorded a few times. This chain uses TRBV10-3 with TRBJ1-1; D perhaps matches TRBD1 (5 bases). Germline V gives CDR1 ENHRY, CDR2 SYGVKD. The V and J ends lost 3 bases and 2 bases respectively, with 10 bases between them. CDR3 length equals 14 residues. The CDR3 nucleotides are TGTGCCATCAGTGATTTGGGGGGAAACACTGAAGCTTTCTTT. This gives the protein CAISDLGGNTEAFF.

This chain joins TRBV18 and TRBJ1-5; 8 positions agree with TRBD1. The CDR3 is 14 amino acids. V gave up 3 bases and J gave up 4 bases; unmatched junction bases: 2. CDR1 and CDR2 (germline): KGHSH, LQKENI. CDR3 loop: CASSPRQGNQPQHF. CDR3 nucleotides: TGTGCCAGCTCACCGCGACAGGGGAATCAGCCCCAGCATTTT.

V is TRBV30 and J is TRBJ1-1, with unresolved D. The CDR3 contains 10 residues. Trimming pared 5 bases from V and 6 bases from J, leaving 7 bases between. Germline CDR1 is GTSNPN and CDR2 is SVGIG (reference sequence). The chain's CDR3 is CAWLRAEAFF. The DNA for the CDR3 is TGTGCCTGGCTTCGGGCTGAAGCTTTCTTT.

The chain is built from TRBV5-5 and TRBJ2-2; 9 bases agree with TRBD1. V gave up 4 bases and J gave up 4 bases; unmatched junction bases: 8. The CDR3 contains 16 residues. Germline V CDR1 and CDR2: SGHKS, YYEKEE (reference sequence). The CDR3 here is CASSPLGTGRTGELFF. The CDR3 region has the DNA TGTGCCAGCAGCCCTCTAGGGACAGGGCGCACCGGGGAGCTGTTTTTT.